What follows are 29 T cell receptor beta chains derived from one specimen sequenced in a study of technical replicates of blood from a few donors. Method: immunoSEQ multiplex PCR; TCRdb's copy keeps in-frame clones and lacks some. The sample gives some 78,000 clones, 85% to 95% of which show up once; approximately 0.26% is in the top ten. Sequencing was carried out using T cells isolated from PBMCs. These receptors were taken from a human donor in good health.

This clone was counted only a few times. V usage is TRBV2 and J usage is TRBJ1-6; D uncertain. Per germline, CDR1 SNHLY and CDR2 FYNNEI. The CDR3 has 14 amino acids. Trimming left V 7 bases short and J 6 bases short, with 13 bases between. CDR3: CASIPDTFNSPLHF. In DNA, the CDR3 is TGTGCCAGCATCCCCGACACTTTTAATTCACCCCTCCACTTT. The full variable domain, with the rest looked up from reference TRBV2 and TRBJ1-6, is EPEVTQTPSHQVTQMGQEVILRCVPISNHLYFYWYRQILGQKVEFLVSFYNNEISEKSEIFDDQFSVERPDGSNFTLKIRSTKLEDSAMYFCASIPDTFNSPLHFGNGTRLTVT.

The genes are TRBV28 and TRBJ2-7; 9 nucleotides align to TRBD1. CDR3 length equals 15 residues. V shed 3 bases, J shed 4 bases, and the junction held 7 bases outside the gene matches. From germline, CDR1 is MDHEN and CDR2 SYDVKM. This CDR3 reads CASSFRTGARYEQYF. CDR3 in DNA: TGTGCCAGCAGTTTTAGGACAGGGGCTCGGTACGAGCAGTACTTC. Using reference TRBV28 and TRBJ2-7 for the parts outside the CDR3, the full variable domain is DVKVTQSSRYLVKRTGEKVFLECVQDMDHENMFWYRQDPGLGLRLIYFSYDVKMKEKGDIPEGYSVSREKKERFSLILESASTNQTSMYLCASSFRTGARYEQYFGPGTRLTVT.

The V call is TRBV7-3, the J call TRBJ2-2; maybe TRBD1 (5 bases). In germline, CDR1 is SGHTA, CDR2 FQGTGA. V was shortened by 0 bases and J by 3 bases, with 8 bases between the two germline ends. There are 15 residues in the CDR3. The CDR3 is CASSLTSRDTGELFF. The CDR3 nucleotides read TGTGCCAGCAGCTTAACATCCAGGGACACCGGGGAGCTGTTTTTT.

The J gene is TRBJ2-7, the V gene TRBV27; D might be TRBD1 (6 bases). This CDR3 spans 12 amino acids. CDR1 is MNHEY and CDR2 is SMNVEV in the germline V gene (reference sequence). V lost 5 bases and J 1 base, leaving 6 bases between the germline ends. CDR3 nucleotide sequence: TGTGCCAGCAGTACAGGGTCCTACGAGCAGTACTTC. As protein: CASSTGSYEQYF.

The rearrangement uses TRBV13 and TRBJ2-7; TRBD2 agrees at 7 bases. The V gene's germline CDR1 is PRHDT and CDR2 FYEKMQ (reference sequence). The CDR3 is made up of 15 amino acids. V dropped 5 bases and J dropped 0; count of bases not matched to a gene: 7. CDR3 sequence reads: CASSLTSRSSYEQYF. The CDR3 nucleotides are TGTGCCAGCAGCCTGACTAGCCGGAGCTCCTACGAGCAGTACTTC.

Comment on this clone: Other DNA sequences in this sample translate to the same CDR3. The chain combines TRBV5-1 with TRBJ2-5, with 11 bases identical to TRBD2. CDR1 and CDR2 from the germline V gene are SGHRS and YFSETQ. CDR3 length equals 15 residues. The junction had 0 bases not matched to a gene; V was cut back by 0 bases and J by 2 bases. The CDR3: CASSLGTSGQETQYF. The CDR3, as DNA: TGCGCCAGCAGCTTGGGGACTAGCGGGCAAGAGACCCAGTACTTC.

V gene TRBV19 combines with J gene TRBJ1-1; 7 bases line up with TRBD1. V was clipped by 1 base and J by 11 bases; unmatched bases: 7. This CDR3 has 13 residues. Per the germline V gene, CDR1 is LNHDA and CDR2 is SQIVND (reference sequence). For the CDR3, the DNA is TGTGCCAGTAGTATAGGTAACAGGGGTGCGGCTTTCTTT. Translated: CASSIGNRGAAFF.

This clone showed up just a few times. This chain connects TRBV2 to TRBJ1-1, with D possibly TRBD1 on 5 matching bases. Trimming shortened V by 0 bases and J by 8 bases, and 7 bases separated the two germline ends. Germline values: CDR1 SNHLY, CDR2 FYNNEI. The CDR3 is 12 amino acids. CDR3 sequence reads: CASSEAGGEAFF. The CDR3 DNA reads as TGTGCCAGCAGTGAAGCGGGGGGGGAAGCTTTCTTT.

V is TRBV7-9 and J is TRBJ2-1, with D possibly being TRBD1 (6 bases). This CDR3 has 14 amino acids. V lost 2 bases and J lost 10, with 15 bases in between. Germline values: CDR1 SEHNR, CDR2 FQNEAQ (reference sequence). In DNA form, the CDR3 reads TGTGCCAGCAGCTTAAATCTGGGGGCGGTCGAGCAGTTCTTC. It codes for CASSLNLGAVEQFF.

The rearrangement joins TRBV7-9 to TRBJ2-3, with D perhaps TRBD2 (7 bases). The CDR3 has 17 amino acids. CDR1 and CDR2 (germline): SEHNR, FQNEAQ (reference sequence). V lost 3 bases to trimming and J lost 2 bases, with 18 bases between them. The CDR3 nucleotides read TGTGCCAGCAGCTTGGGCCCGGGGCGGGGGCTCACAGATACGCAGTATTTT. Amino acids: CASSLGPGRGLTDTQYF.

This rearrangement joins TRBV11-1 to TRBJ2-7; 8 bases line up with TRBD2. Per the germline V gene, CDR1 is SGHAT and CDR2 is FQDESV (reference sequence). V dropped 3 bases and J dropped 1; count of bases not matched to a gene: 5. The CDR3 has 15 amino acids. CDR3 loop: CASSLKTSGSYEQYF. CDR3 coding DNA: TGTGCCAGCAGCTTGAAAACTAGCGGATCCTACGAGCAGTACTTC.

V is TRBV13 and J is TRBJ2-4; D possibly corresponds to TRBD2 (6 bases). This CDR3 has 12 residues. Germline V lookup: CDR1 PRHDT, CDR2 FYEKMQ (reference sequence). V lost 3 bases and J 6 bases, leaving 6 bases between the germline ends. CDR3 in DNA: TGTGCCAGCAGCTTCGGGGGAAACATTCAGTACTTC. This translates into CASSFGGNIQYF.

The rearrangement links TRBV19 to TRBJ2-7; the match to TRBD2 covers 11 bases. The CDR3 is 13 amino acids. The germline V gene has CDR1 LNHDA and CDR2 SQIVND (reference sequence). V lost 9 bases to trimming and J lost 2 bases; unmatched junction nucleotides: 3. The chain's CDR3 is CASGTSGTYEQYF. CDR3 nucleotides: TGTGCCAGCGGGACTAGCGGAACCTACGAGCAGTACTTC. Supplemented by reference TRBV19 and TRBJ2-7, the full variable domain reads DGGITQSPKYLFRKEGQNVTLSCEQNLNHDAMYWYRQDPGQGLRLIYYSQIVNDFQKGDIAEGYSVSREKKESFPLTVTSAQKNPTAFYLCASGTSGTYEQYFGPGTRLTVT.

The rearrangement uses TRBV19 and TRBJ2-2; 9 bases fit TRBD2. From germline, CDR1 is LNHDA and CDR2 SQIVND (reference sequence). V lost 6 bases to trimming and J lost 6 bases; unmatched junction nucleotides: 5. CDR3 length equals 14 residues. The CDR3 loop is CASRVSGSAGELFF. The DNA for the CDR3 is TGTGCCAGTAGGGTTAGCGGGAGTGCCGGGGAGCTGTTTTTT.

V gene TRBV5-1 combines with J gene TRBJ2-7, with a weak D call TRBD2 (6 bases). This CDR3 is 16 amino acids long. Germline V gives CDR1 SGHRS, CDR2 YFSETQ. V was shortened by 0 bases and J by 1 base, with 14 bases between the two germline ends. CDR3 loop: CASSLDVAGTSYEQYF. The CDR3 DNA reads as TGCGCCAGCAGCTTGGATGTGGCAGGGACTTCCTACGAGCAGTACTTC.

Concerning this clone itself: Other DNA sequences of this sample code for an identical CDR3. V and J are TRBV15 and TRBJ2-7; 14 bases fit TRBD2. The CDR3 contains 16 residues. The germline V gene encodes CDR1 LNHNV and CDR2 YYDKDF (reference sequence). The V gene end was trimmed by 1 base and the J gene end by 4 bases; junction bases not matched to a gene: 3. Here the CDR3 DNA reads TGTGCCACCAGCAGAGGCGGGACTAGCGGGAGTTACGAGCAGTACTTC. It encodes CATSRGGTSGSYEQYF.

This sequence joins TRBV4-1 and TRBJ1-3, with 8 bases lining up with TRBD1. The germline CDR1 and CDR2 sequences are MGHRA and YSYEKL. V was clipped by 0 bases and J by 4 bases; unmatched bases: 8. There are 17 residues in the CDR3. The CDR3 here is CASSQDLATGDGNTIYF. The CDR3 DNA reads TGCGCCAGCAGCCAAGATTTAGCGACAGGGGACGGAAACACCATATATTTT.

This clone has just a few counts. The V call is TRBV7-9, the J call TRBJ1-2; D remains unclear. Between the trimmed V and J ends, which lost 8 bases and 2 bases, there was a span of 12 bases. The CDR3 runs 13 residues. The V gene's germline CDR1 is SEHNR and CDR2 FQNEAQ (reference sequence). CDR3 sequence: CASARGGNYGYTF. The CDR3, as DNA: TGTGCCAGCGCAAGAGGAGGAAACTATGGCTACACCTTC.

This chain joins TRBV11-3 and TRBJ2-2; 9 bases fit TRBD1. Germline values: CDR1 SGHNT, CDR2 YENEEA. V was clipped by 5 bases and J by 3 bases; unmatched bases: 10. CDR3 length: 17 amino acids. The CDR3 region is CASSKYSGTGHTGELFF. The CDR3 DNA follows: TGTGCCAGCAGCAAGTACTCCGGGACAGGGCACACCGGGGAGCTGTTTTTT. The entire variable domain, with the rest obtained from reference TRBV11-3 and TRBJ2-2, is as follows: EAGVVQSPRYKIIEKKQPVAFWCNPISGHNTLYWYLQNLGQGPELLIRYENEEAVDDSQLPKDRFSAERLKGVDSTLKIQPAELGDSAVYLCASSKYSGTGHTGELFFGEGSRLTVL.

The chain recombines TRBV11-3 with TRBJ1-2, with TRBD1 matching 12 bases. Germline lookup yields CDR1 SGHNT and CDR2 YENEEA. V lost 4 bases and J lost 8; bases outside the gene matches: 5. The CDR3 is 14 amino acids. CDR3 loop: CASSSGTGGLGYTF. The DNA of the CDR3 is TGTGCCAGCAGCTCCGGGACAGGGGGCTTAGGCTACACCTTC. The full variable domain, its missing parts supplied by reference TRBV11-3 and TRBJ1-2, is EAGVVQSPRYKIIEKKQPVAFWCNPISGHNTLYWYLQNLGQGPELLIRYENEEAVDDSQLPKDRFSAERLKGVDSTLKIQPAELGDSAVYLCASSSGTGGLGYTFGSGTRLTVV.

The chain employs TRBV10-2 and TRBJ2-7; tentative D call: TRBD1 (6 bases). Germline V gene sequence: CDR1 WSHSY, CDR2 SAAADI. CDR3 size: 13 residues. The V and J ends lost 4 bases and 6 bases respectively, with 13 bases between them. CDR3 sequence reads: CASSGGPSVEQYF. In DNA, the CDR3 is TGCGCCAGCAGTGGGGGGCCTTCGGTCGAGCAGTACTTC.

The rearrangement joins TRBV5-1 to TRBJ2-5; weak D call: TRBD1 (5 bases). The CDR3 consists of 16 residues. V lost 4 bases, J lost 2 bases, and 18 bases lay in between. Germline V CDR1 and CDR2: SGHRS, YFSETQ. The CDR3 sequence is CASSTRPVSGQETQYF. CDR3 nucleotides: TGCGCCAGCAGCACAAGACCAGTTTCAGGGCAAGAGACCCAGTACTTC. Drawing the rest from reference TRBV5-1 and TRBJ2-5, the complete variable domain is KAGVTQTPRYLIKTRGQQVTLSCSPISGHRSVSWYQQTPGQGLQFLFEYFSETQRNKGNFPGRFSGRQFSNSRSEMNVSTLELGDSALYLCASSTRPVSGQETQYFGPGTRLLVL.

The CDR3 nucleotides read TGTGCCAGTAGTGACCAGCGGGATAGGGACGAGCAGTACTTC. Translated: CASSDQRDRDEQYF. The rearrangement uses TRBV19 and TRBJ2-7; TRBD2 matches 7 bases. V trimming: 5 bases; J trimming: 5 bases; junction bases outside the gene matches: 9. Germline CDR1 and CDR2: LNHDA and SQIVND (reference sequence). The CDR3 has 14 residues.

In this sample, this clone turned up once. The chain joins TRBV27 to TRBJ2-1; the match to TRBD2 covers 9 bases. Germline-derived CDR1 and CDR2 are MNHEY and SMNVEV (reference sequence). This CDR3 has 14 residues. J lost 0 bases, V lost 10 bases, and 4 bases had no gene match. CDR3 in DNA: TGTGCCAATATTAGCGGGAGCTCCTACAATGAGCAGTTCTTC. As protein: CANISGSSYNEQFF.

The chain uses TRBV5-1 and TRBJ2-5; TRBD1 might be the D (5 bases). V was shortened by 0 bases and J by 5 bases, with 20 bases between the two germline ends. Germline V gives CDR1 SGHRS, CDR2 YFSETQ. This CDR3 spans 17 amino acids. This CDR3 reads CASSLAIVSVGAETQYF. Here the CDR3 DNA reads TGCGCCAGCAGCTTGGCCATAGTATCTGTAGGGGCTGAGACCCAGTACTTC.

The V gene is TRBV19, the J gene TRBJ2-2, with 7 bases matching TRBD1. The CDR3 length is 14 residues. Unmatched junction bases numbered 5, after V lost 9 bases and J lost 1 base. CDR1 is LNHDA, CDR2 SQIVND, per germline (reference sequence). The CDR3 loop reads CASLNRGNTGELFF. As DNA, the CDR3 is TGTGCCAGCCTGAACAGGGGGAACACCGGGGAGCTGTTTTTT.

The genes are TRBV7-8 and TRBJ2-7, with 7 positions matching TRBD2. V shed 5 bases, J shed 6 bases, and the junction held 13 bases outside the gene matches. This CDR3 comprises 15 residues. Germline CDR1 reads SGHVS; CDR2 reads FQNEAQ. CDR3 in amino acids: CASSQKWGGEAEQYF. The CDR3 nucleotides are TGTGCCAGCAGCCAAAAATGGGGGGGGGAGGCCGAGCAGTACTTC.

The CDR3 nucleotides are TGTGCCAGCCTTGTCGCCTACGAGCAGTACTTC. Amino acids: CASLVAYEQYF. The chain has TRBV6-1 and TRBJ2-7; D is unclear. Per the germline V gene, CDR1 is MNHNS and CDR2 is SASEGT. The CDR3 has 11 residues. The V gene lost 8 bases and the J gene lost 2 bases, with 7 bases spanning the gap.

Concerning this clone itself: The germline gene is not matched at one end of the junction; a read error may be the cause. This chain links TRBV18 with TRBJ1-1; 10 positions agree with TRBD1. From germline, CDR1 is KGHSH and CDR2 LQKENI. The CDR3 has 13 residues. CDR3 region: CASSPTGQGQLVF. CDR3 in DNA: TGTGCCAGCTCCCCAACGGGACAGGGGCAGCTCGTTTTT.